This T cell receptor beta chain comes out of a study of shared clonotypes between healthy human individuals. Across the study: With ages of 18 to 49, the donors were two women and a few men.

The assay used deep level. This table comes from immunoSEQ multiplex PCR, and its TCRdb copy is limited to in-frame clones, with some not included. The sample contains over 1.4 million clones, approximately 96% of which appear only once. Germline V lookup: CDR1 MNHEY, CDR2 SMNVEV (reference sequence). V was pared by 6 bases and J by 9 bases, with 24 bases between. This CDR3 is built from 15 residues. The clonotype comes from a man aged 25 to 40 in good health. The chain couples TRBV27 to TRBJ2-7, with a tentative D call TRBD2 (6 bases). Sample: naive CD4+ T cells sorted from blood. Regarding subset: CD45RA+ positively selected. The CDR3: CASSPGPTGARGQYF. The CDR3 coding sequence is TGTGCCAGCAGCCCTGGACCCACGGGAGCACGAGGGCAGTACTTC.